The 30 T cell receptor beta chains reported below all come from one sample, sequenced in a study of blood T cell repertoires in COVID-19. Here immunoSEQ multiplex PCR was the method, and the copy in TCRdb shows in-frame clones only, minus some. The table lists around 130,000 clones, roughly 82% of them singletons. What was sequenced was peripheral blood. The receptors derive from a human donor in a cohort sampled during active COVID-19.

The chain recombines TRBV6-2 or TRBV6-3 with TRBJ2-4, with TRBD1 identical over 9 bases. CDR3 size: 15 residues. Germline assignment: CDR1 MNHEY and CDR2 SVGEGT. V gave up 2 bases and J gave up 7 bases; unmatched junction bases: 6. CDR3 nucleotide sequence: TGTGCCAGCAGTTACCCCGGGACAGGGTCGAACATTCAGTACTTC. Translated: CASSYPGTGSNIQYF.

V is TRBV6-5 and J is TRBJ2-5, with D maybe TRBD2 (5 bases). The ends were cut back, 6 bases at V and 4 bases at J, with 18 bases in the middle. Germline loops: CDR1 MNHEY, CDR2 SVGAGI. The CDR3 extends over 15 amino acids. CDR3 region: CASRTLLDPGETQYF. The CDR3, as DNA: TGTGCCAGCAGAACCCTACTAGATCCGGGAGAGACCCAGTACTTC.

Only a few counts were recorded for this clone. The chain combines TRBV2 with TRBJ2-2; 9 nucleotides align to TRBD1. Germline assignment: CDR1 SNHLY and CDR2 FYNNEI. CDR3 length: 13 amino acids. V was pared by 9 bases and J by 4 bases, with 3 bases of the junction left unmatched. The CDR3 DNA reads as TGTGCCAGTGAGACAGGGGGCACCGGGGAGCTGTTTTTT. Residues: CASETGGTGELFF.

The V and J genes are TRBV5-4 and TRBJ1-2; D not resolved. The CDR3 length is 13 residues. CDR1 and CDR2 (germline): SGHNT, YYREEE (reference sequence). Deletions cut 2 bases from V and 3 bases from J, with 8 bases between. CDR3 bases: TGTGCCAGCAGCTTAGAGGGTGACTATGGCTACACCTTC. It encodes CASSLEGDYGYTF.

The chain links TRBV5-4 to TRBJ2-5; tentative D call: TRBD1 (6 bases). CDR1 is SGHNT, CDR2 YYREEE, per germline (reference sequence). The CDR3 extends over 15 amino acids. V lost 4 bases, J lost 2 bases, and 15 bases lay in between. This chain's CDR3 is CASSLGTGRQETQYF. The CDR3 coding sequence is TGTGCCAGCAGCCTAGGTACAGGGCGGCAAGAGACCCAGTACTTC.

This chain connects TRBV15 to TRBJ1-5; D possibly corresponds to TRBD1 (5 bases). Deletions cut 0 bases from V and 6 bases from J, with 24 bases between. This CDR3 spans 19 amino acids. From germline, CDR1 is LNHNV and CDR2 YYDKDF (reference sequence). CDR3 amino acids: CATSRDKGVRWGFTQPQHF. CDR3 nucleotides: TGTGCCACCAGCAGAGATAAAGGGGTAAGGTGGGGCTTCACTCAGCCCCAGCATTTT.

The chain joins TRBV6-6 to TRBJ1-2; D is unresolved. With 7 bases removed from V and 3 bases from J, the gap between germline ends came to 21 bases. CDR1 is MNHNY and CDR2 is SVGAGI in the germline V gene (reference sequence). The CDR3 covers 16 residues. The CDR3 bases are TGTGCCAGCACCCCTTCCCTCTCGGCAGGTGACTATGGCTACACCTTC. Protein product: CASTPSLSAGDYGYTF.

The chain links TRBV6-6 to TRBJ2-7, with 8 bases matching TRBD1. The CDR3 has 15 residues. Germline-derived CDR1 and CDR2 are MNHNY and SVGAGI (reference sequence). V lost 0 bases, J lost 5 bases, and 6 bases stayed unmatched. CDR3 nucleotide sequence: TGTGCCAGCAGTTACTCAGGCCAGGGGGCGAACGAGCAGTACTTC. Its translation is CASSYSGQGANEQYF.

This chain links TRBV7-6 with TRBJ2-3, with 8 bases that match TRBD1. From germline, CDR1 is SGHVS and CDR2 FNYEAQ. The V gene end was trimmed by 5 bases and the J gene end by 4 bases; junction bases not matched to a gene: 11. The CDR3 runs to 16 residues. The CDR3 here is CASSLGVPGGADTQYF. The CDR3 DNA sequence: TGTGCCAGCAGCCTAGGGGTTCCAGGGGGCGCAGATACGCAGTATTTT.

This chain connects TRBV6-1 to TRBJ1-5, with 7 bases aligning to TRBD1. V shed 6 bases, J shed 4 bases, and the junction held 12 bases outside the gene matches. Looked up from germline, CDR1 is MNHNS and CDR2 is SASEGT. This CDR3 is built from 16 residues. The CDR3 reads CASREHWTGSNQPQHF. Here the CDR3 DNA reads TGTGCCAGCAGAGAACACTGGACAGGCTCAAATCAGCCCCAGCATTTT.

This clone was recorded a few times. V gene TRBV5-8 combines with J gene TRBJ2-1; 13 nucleotides align to TRBD2. Unmatched junction bases numbered 3, after V lost 3 bases and J lost 6 bases. The CDR3 is 15 residues long. Germline CDR1 reads SGHTS; CDR2 reads YDEGEE. The CDR3: CASSSGTSGANEQFF. CDR3 nucleotide sequence: TGTGCCAGCAGCTCCGGGACTAGCGGGGCCAATGAGCAGTTCTTC.

The CDR3 DNA reads as TGCGCCAGCAGCCCGCCTCCGGGACAGGCAAAGAGCTATGGCTACACCTTC. Amino acids: CASSPPPGQAKSYGYTF. The gene calls are TRBV4-1 and TRBJ1-2; 8 positions agree with TRBD1. Germline CDR1 MGHRA, CDR2 YSYEKL. The CDR3 totals 17 residues. Trimming took 4 bases from V and 4 from J; bases not matched to a gene: 14.

V and J are TRBV11-2 and TRBJ2-3; 8 positions match TRBD1. V trimming: 5 bases; J trimming: 3 bases; junction bases outside the gene matches: 4. The CDR3 consists of 14 residues. CDR1 is SGHAT and CDR2 is FQNNGV in the germline V gene. CDR3 region: CASSGQGATDTQYF. The CDR3 coding sequence is TGTGCCAGCAGCGGACAGGGAGCGACAGATACGCAGTATTTT.

CDR3 DNA: TGTGCCAGCAGCTTAGAGCGGGGGATCCCCACCTACGAGCAGTACTTC. Translated, it gives CASSLERGIPTYEQYF. The chain recombines TRBV5-8 with TRBJ2-7, with 8 bases identical to TRBD2. Germline CDR1 and CDR2: SGHTS and YDEGEE. The CDR3 is 16 amino acids. V shed 2 bases, J shed 2 bases, and the junction held 9 bases outside the gene matches.

The chain couples TRBV28 to TRBJ1-2; D gene uncertain. Trimming cost V 1 base and J 4 bases, with 13 bases left between them. CDR3 length: 15 amino acids. Germline-derived CDR1 and CDR2 are MDHEN and SYDVKM. CDR3 protein: CASSLYGEGSYGYTF. The CDR3 nucleotides read TGTGCCAGCAGTTTATACGGGGAAGGATCCTATGGCTACACCTTC.

CDR3 loop: CASSLVEVPYEQYF. CDR3 DNA: TGTGCCAGCAGCTTGGTGGAGGTACCCTACGAGCAGTACTTC. The chain employs TRBV5-6 and TRBJ2-7; maybe TRBD2 (5 bases). V was cut by 0 bases and J by 2 bases, with 9 bases left in between. Germline V gene data show CDR1 as SGHDT and CDR2 as YYEEEE. The CDR3 contains 14 residues.

This clone turned up a few times. This chain uses TRBV6-5 with TRBJ2-3; 8 bases line up with TRBD1. Germline CDR1 is MNHEY and CDR2 is SVGAGI. The CDR3 totals 15 residues. With V trimmed by 8 bases and J by 1 base, 8 bases remained unmatched. The CDR3 loop reads CASLGARGRTDTQYF. The CDR3 DNA is TGTGCCAGCCTTGGGGCCAGGGGGCGCACAGATACGCAGTATTTT.

This chain uses TRBV5-1 with TRBJ2-3, with 13 bases lining up with TRBD2. Trimming took 4 bases from V and 3 from J; bases not matched to a gene: 8. This CDR3 region has 17 residues. Germline-derived CDR1 and CDR2 are SGHRS and YFSETQ. CDR3 in amino acids: CASSPLTSGGATDTQYF. The CDR3 DNA is TGCGCCAGCAGCCCTCTCACTAGCGGGGGGGCAACAGATACGCAGTATTTT.

The chain joins TRBV7-6 to TRBJ2-3, with D hard to call. In germline, CDR1 is SGHVS, CDR2 FNYEAQ. This CDR3 comprises 14 residues. The ends were cut back, 1 base at V and 0 bases at J, with 5 bases in the middle. CDR3: CASSLETSTDTQYF. The DNA for the CDR3 is TGTGCCAGCAGCTTAGAGACTAGCACAGATACGCAGTATTTT.

The chain couples TRBV5-5 to TRBJ2-4; 8 positions match TRBD1. The germline V gene has CDR1 SGHKS and CDR2 YYEKEE (reference sequence). V was clipped by 0 bases and J by 6 bases; unmatched bases: 8. The CDR3 length is 16 residues. The CDR3 DNA reads TGTGCCAGCAGCTTGGATGGCCCAGGACAGGGAAACATTCAGTACTTC. This sequence encodes CASSLDGPGQGNIQYF. The full variable domain, with the rest looked up from reference TRBV5-5 and TRBJ2-4, is DAGVTQSPTHLIKTRGQQVTLRCSPISGHKSVSWYQQVLGQGPQFIFQYYEKEERGRGNFPDRFSARQFPNYSSELNVNALLLGDSALYLCASSLDGPGQGNIQYFGAGTRLSVL.

The chain employs TRBV13 and TRBJ1-2; D unresolved. The CDR3 is 14 amino acids. Trimming pared 0 bases from V and 0 bases from J, leaving 5 bases between. CDR1 and CDR2 from the germline V gene are PRHDT and FYEKMQ (reference sequence). CDR3: CASSLGQTNYGYTF. In DNA form, the CDR3 reads TGTGCCAGCAGCTTAGGACAGACTAACTATGGCTACACCTTC.

The chain has TRBV4-3 and TRBJ2-7; 11 bases fit TRBD1. V was clipped by 1 base and J by 4 bases; unmatched bases: 9. Germline V gene lookup returns CDR1 LGHNA and CDR2 YSLEER. The CDR3 has 17 residues. CDR3 residues: CASSQASRTGGIYEQYF. CDR3 bases: TGCGCCAGCAGCCAAGCTTCCCGGACAGGGGGCATTTACGAGCAGTACTTC.

This chain uses TRBV7-9 with TRBJ2-2, with TRBD1 matching 10 bases. This CDR3 is built from 15 residues. The ends lost 2 bases at V and 6 bases at J; junction bases unmatched: 3. Germline-derived CDR1 and CDR2 are SEHNR and FQNEAQ (reference sequence). The CDR3 nucleotides read TGTGCCAGCAGCTTAAGGGACAGGGGATCCGGGGAGCTGTTTTTT. It yields the protein CASSLRDRGSGELFF.

This clone was seen more than once but under ten times. The rearrangement links TRBV7-9 to TRBJ2-6; 9 positions agree with TRBD1. CDR1 and CDR2 from the germline V gene are SEHNR and FQNEAQ (reference sequence). The CDR3 covers 16 residues. With V trimmed by 5 bases and J by 1 base, 3 bases remained unmatched. The CDR3 region has the DNA TGTGCCAGCAGCCCCGGGACAGGGTCTGGGGCCAACGTCCTGACTTTC. Protein sequence: CASSPGTGSGANVLTF.

This chain links TRBV24-1 with TRBJ2-7, with a weak D call TRBD2 (6 bases). The V gene's germline CDR1 is KGHDR and CDR2 SFDVKD. This CDR3 has 15 amino acids. V lost 3 bases to trimming and J lost 4 bases, with 15 bases between them. The CDR3 sequence is CATSDRSGGIYEQYF. The CDR3 DNA is TGTGCCACCAGTGATCGGTCCGGAGGGATTTACGAGCAGTACTTC.

V usage is TRBV18 and J usage is TRBJ1-1, with a weak D call TRBD1 (5 bases). Germline CDR1 reads KGHSH; CDR2 reads LQKENI. This CDR3 spans 14 amino acids. Deletions cut 1 base from V and 3 bases from J, with 9 bases between. The CDR3 region has the DNA TGTGCCAGCTCACCACGACAACAGGACACTGAAGCTTTCTTT. It codes for CASSPRQQDTEAFF. The variable domain in full, with the rest retrieved from reference TRBV18 and TRBJ1-1, is NAGVMQNPRHLVRRRGQEARLRCSPMKGHSHVYWYRQLPEEGLKFMVYLQKENIIDESGMPKERFSAEFPKEGPSILRIQQVVRGDSAAYFCASSPRQQDTEAFFGQGTRLTVV.

This clone came up once. The chain combines TRBV10-2 with TRBJ2-7; 7 positions agree with TRBD1. Germline CDR1 reads WSHSY; CDR2 reads SAAADI. V was clipped by 4 bases and J by 5 bases; unmatched bases: 8. CDR3 length: 14 residues. The CDR3 nucleotides read TGCGCCAGCAGTGGCCTACAGGGGACCCACGAGCAGTACTTC. Translation gives CASSGLQGTHEQYF.

CDR3 sequence: CASSQEGGGGSPFGKLFF. The CDR3 nucleotides are TGCGCCAGCAGCCAAGAAGGCGGAGGGGGCTCACCCTTTGGAAAACTGTTTTTT. The chain links TRBV4-1 to TRBJ1-4, with 7 positions matching TRBD1. The CDR3 spans 18 residues. Trimming removed 0 bases from V and 10 bases from J; junction bases left unmatched: 17. Germline CDR1 reads MGHRA; CDR2 reads YSYEKL.

This chain joins TRBV9 and TRBJ2-7, with D possibly being TRBD1 (6 bases). CDR1 and CDR2 (germline): SGDLS, YYNGEE. This CDR3 spans 14 amino acids. V was clipped by 0 bases and J by 4 bases, with 11 bases between them. The CDR3 nucleotides read TGTGCCAGCAGCGTAGACCATGGACAGTACGAGCAGTACTTC. It encodes CASSVDHGQYEQYF.

The gene calls are TRBV6-2 or TRBV6-3 and TRBJ2-3; possible D gene TRBD2, 6 bases. Germline V gene sequence: CDR1 MNHEY, CDR2 SVGEGT. The CDR3 covers 15 residues. V lost 2 bases, J lost 4 bases, and 13 bases lay in between. DNA for the CDR3: TGTGCCAGCAGTTACGGGAGCGGGTTTGCAGATACGCAGTATTTT. It specifies CASSYGSGFADTQYF.